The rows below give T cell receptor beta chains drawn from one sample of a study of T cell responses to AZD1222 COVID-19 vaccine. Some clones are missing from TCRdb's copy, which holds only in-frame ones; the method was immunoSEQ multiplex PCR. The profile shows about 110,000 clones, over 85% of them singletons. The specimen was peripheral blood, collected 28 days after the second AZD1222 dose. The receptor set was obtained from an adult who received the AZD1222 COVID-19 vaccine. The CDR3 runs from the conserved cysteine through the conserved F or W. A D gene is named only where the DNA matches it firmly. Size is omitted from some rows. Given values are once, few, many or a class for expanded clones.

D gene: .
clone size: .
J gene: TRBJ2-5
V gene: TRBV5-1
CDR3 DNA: TGCGCCAGCAGCCTTAATCCCCAAGAGACCCAGTACTTC
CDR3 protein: CASSLNPQETQYF

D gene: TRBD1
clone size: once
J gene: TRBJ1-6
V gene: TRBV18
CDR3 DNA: TGTGCCAGCTCACCCAGGGGGCAGCCCTCACCCCTCCACTTT
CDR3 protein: CASSPRGQPSPLHF

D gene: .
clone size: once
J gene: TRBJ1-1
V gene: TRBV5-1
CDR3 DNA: TGCGCCAGCAGCGCCAGGGATACTGAAGCTTTCTTT
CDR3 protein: CASSARDTEAFF

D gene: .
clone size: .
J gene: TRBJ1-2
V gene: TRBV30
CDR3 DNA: TGTGCCTGGAGCCCGGACGGGAACTATGGCTACACCTTC
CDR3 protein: CAWSPDGNYGYTF

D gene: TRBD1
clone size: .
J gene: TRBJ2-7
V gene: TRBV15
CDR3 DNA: TGTGCCACCCGACGAGACAGGGACTACGAGCAGTACTTC
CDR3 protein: CATRRDRDYEQYF

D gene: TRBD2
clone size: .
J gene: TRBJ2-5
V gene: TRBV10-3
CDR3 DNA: TGTGCCATCAGTGGCGGGGGGTTGGAGACCCAGTACTTC
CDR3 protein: CAISGGGLETQYF

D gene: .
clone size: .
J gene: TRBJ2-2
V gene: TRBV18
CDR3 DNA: TGTGCCAGCCCGAGACAGAACACCGGGGAGCTGTTTTTT
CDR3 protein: CASPRQNTGELFF

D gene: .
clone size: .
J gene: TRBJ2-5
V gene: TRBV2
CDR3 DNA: TGTGCCAGCCGACCGGCAGCGTACCAAGAGACCCAGTACTTC
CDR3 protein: CASRPAAYQETQYF

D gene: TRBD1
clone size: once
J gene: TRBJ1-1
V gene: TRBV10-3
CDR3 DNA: TGTGCCATCAGTGAGTCGTGGGACAGTGAAGCTTTCTTT
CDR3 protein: CAISESWDSEAFF

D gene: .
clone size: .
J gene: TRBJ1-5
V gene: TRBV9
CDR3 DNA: TGTGCCAGCAGCTCAGGGGCCAGGGATCAGCCCCAGCATTTT
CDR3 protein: CASSSGARDQPQHF

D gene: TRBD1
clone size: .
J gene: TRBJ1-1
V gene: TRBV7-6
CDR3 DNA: TGTGCCAGCAGTAGACAGGGGGATTCGAACACTGAAGCTTTCTTT
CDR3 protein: CASSRQGDSNTEAFF

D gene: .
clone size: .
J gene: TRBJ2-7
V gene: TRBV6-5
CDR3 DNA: TGTGCCAGCAGTTATCAGTCCGCGGTAGGCTCCGAGCAGTACTTC
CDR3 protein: CASSYQSAVGSEQYF

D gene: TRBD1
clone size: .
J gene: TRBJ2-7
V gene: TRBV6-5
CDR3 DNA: TGTGCCAGTCAAGGGGGGGACAGGGCCATCTACGAGCAGTACTTC
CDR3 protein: CASQGGDRAIYEQYF

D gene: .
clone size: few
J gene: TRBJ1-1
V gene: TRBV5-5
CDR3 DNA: TGTGCCAGCAGCTTGGCGGGAAGGAACACTGAAGCTTTCTTT
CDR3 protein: CASSLAGRNTEAFF

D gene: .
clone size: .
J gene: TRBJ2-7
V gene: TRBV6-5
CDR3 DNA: TGTGCCAGCAGCTCAACCGGGACTGACTCCTACGAGCAGTACTTC
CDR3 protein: CASSSTGTDSYEQYF

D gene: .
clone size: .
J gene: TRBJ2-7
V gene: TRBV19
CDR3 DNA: TGTGCCAGTAGACAGGGAGGGGGAACCTACGAGCAGTACTTC
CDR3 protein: CASRQGGGTYEQYF

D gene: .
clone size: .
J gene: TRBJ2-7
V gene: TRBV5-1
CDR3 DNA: TGCGCCAGCAGCTTGGGGGCCTTATACGAGCAGTACTTC
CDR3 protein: CASSLGALYEQYF

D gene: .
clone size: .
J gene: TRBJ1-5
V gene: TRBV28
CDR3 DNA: TGTGCCAGCAGTCTCCGGGGACGTAGCAATCAGCCCCAGCATTTT
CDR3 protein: CASSLRGRSNQPQHF

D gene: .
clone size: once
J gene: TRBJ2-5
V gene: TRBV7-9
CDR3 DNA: TGTGCCAGTCGGCCGGGGGAAGAGACCCAGTACTTC
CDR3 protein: CASRPGEETQYF

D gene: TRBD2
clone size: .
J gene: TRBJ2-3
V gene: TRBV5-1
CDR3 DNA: TGCGCCAGCAGCCCCGTAGCGGGGGGGGAAGATACGCAGTATTTT
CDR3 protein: CASSPVAGGEDTQYF

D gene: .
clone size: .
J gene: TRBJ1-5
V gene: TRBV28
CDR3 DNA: TGTGCCAGCAGTGCAAGACCGGGGGGAGGGCCCCAGCATTTT
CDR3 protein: CASSARPGGGPQHF

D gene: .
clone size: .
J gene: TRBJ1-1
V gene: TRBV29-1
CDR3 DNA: TGCAGCGCCGGGACCCATAACACTGAAGCTTTCTTT
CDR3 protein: CSAGTHNTEAFF

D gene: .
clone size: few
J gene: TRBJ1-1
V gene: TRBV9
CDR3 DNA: TGTGCCAGCAGCAAAGACAGAGGTAGGAGTGAAGCTTTCTTT
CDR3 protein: CASSKDRGRSEAFF

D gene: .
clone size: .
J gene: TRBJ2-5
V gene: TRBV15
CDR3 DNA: TGTGCCACCAGCAGAGCAGGGCCAATGGAGACCCAGTACTTC
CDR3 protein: CATSRAGPMETQYF

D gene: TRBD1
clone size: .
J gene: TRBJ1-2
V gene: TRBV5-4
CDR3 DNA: TGTGCCAGCAGGGCCGGGACAGCGAGGGGCTACACCTTC
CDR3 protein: CASRAGTARGYTF

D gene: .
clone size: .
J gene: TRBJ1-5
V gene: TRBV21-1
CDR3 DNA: TGTGCCAGCAGCGCCCGGGAGGCAGACAATCAGCCCCAGCATTTT
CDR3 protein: CASSAREADNQPQHF

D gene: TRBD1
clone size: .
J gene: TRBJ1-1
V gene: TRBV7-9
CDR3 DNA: TGTGCCAGCAGCTTCGGCACAGGGGGCGTTGGCACTGAAGCTTTCTTT
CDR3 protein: CASSFGTGGVGTEAFF

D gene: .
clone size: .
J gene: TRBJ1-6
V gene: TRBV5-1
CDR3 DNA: TGCGCCAGCAGCTTGGTGGCGGAACATAATTCACCCCTCCACTTT
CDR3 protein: CASSLVAEHNSPLHF

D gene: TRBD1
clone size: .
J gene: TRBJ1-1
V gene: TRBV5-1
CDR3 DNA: TGCGCCAGCAGCTTGTCCGGGACAGAGAAAGAAGCTTTCTTT
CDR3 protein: CASSLSGTEKEAFF

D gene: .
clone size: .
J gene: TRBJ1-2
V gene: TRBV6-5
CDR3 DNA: TGTGCCAGCAGTTACTCGATGGTGATCTCCGGCTACACCTTC
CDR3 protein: CASSYSMVISGYTF

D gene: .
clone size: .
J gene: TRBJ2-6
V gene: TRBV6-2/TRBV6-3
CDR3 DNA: TGTGCCAGCAGTTACAGGGTCCCCGTCCTGACTTTC
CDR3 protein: CASSYRVPVLTF

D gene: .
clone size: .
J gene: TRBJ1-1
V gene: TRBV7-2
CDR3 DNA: TGTGCCAGCAGCAATACAGGGCGGGGGTTTACTGAAGCTTTCTTT
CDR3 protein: CASSNTGRGFTEAFF